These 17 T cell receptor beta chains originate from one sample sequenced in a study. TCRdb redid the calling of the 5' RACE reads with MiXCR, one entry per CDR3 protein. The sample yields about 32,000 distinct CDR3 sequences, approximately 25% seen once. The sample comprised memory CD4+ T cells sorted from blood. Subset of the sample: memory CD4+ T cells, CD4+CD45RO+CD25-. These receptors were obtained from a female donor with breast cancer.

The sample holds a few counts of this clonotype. The CDR3 protein is CASSQEGPSGGPTRGDTQYF. For the CDR3, the DNA is TGTGCCAGCAGCCAAGAGGGTCCTAGCGGAGGACCTACAAGGGGGGATACGCAGTATTTT. The chain is built from TRBV3-1 and TRBJ2-3, with TRBD2 as a possible D gene (7 bases). In germline, CDR1 is LGHDT, CDR2 YNNKEL (reference sequence). Trimming stripped 0 bases from V and 6 bases from J, with 28 bases between. This CDR3 region has 20 residues.

The DNA for the CDR3 is TGTGCCAGCAGCTTAGTCGATCAGCCCCAGCATTTT. It yields the protein CASSLVDQPQHF. V and J are TRBV7-2 and TRBJ1-5; D ambiguous. CDR3 length: 12 amino acids. The germline gives CDR1 SGHTA, CDR2 FQGNSA. V was clipped by 1 base and J by 5 bases, with 3 bases between them. Using reference TRBV7-2 and TRBJ1-5 for the parts outside the CDR3, the full variable domain is GAGVSQSPSNKVTEKGKDVELRCDPISGHTALYWYRQSLGQGLEFLIYFQGNSAPDKSGLPSDRFSAERTGGSVSTLTIQRTQQEDSAVYLCASSLVDQPQHFGDGTRLSIL.

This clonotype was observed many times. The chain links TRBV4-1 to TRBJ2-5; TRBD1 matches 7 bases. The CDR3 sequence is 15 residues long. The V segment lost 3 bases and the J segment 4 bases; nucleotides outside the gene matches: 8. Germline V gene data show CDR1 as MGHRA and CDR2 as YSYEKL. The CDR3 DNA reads TGCGCCAGCAGCCATGAGACAGGGACCCCAGAGACCCAGTACTTC. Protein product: CASSHETGTPETQYF.

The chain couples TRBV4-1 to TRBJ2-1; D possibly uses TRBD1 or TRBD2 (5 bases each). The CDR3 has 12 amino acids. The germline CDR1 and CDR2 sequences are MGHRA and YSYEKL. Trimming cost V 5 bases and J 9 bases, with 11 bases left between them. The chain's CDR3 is CASSGRGSEQFF. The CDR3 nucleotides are TGCGCCAGCAGCGGACGGGGCAGTGAGCAGTTCTTC.

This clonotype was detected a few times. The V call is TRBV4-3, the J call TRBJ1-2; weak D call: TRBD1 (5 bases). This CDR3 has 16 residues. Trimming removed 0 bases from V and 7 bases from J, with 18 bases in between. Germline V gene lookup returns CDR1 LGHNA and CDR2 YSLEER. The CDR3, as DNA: TGCGCCAGCAGCCAAGATCGTACGGGGGGGTACTTTGGCTACACCTTC. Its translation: CASSQDRTGGYFGYTF.

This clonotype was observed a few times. CDR3 residues: CASSHRSGFEAFF. Written as DNA, the CDR3 is TGTGCCAGCAGCCACAGGTCTGGATTTGAAGCTTTCTTT. This chain joins TRBV7-9 and TRBJ1-1; the D gene is possibly TRBD1 (5 bases). The germline V gene has CDR1 SEHNR and CDR2 FQNEAQ (reference sequence). CDR3 length: 13 amino acids. The V end lost 5 bases, the J end lost 7 bases, and 14 bases lay between the germline ends.

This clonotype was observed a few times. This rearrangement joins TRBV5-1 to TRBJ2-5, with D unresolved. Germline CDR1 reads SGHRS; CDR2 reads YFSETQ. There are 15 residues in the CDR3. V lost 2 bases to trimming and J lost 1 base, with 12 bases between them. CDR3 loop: CASSFQGNTQETQYF. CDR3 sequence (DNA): TGCGCCAGCAGCTTCCAAGGGAACACCCAAGAGACCCAGTACTTC.

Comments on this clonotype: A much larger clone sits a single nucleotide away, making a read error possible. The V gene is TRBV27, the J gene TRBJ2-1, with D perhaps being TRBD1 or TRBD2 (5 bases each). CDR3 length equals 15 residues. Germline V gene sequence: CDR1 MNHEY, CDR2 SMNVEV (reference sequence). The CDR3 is CASSLQGPRINKQFF. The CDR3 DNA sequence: TGTGCCAGCAGTTTACAGGGACCGAGAATCAATAAGCAGTTCTTC.

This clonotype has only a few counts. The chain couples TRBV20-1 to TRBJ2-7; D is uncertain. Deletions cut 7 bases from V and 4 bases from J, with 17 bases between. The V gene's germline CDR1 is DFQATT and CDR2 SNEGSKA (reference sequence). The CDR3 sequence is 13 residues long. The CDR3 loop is CSVLMGLRYEQYF. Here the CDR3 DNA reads TGCAGTGTTCTCATGGGGTTGCGATACGAGCAGTACTTC.

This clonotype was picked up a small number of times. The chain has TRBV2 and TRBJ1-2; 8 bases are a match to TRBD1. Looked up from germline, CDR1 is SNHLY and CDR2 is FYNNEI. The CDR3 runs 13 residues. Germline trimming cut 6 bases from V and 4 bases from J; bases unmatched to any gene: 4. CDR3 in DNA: TGTGCCAGCAGGCCAGGGGGCTTCTATGGCTACACCTTC. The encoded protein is CASRPGGFYGYTF.

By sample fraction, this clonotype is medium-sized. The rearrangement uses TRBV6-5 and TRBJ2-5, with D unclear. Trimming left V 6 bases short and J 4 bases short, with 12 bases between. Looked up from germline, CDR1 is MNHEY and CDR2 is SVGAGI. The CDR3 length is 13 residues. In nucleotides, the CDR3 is TGTGCCAGCAGCCCCAACATCCTAGAGACCCAGTACTTC. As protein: CASSPNILETQYF.

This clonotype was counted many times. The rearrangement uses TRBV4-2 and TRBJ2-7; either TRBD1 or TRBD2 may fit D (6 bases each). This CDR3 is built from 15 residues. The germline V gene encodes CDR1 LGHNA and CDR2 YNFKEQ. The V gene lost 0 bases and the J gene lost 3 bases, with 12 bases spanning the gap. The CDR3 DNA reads TGTGCCAGCAGCCAAGATCGAGAGGGGGGCTACGAGCAGTACTTC. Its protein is CASSQDREGGYEQYF.

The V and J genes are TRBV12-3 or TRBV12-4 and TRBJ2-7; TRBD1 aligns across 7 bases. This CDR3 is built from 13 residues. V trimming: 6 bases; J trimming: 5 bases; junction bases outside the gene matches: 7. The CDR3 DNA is TGTGCCAGCAGGTACGGACAGGTTAACGAGCAGTACTTC. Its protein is CASRYGQVNEQYF.

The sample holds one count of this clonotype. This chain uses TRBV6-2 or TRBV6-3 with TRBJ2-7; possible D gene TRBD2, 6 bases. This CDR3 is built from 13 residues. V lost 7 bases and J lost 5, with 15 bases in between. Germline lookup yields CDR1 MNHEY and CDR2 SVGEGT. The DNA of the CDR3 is TGTGCCAGCACCCCGGGACTTTCCCACGAGCAGTACTTC. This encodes CASTPGLSHEQYF.

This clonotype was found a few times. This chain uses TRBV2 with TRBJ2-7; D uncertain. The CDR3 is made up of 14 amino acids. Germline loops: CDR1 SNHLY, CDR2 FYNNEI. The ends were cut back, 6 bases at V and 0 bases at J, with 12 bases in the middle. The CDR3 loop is CASRETESSYEQYF. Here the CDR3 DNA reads TGTGCCAGCAGAGAAACAGAAAGCTCCTACGAGCAGTACTTC. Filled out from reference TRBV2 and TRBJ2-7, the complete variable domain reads EPEVTQTPSHQVTQMGQEVILRCVPISNHLYFYWYRQILGQKVEFLVSFYNNEISEKSEIFDDQFSVERPDGSNFTLKIRSTKLEDSAMYFCASRETESSYEQYFGPGTRLTVT.

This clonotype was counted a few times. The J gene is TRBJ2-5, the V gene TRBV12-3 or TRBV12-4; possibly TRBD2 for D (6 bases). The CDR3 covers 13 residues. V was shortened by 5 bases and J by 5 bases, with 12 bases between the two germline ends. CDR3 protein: CASSPGERETQYF. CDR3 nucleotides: TGTGCCAGCAGTCCGGGGGAACGGGAGACCCAGTACTTC.

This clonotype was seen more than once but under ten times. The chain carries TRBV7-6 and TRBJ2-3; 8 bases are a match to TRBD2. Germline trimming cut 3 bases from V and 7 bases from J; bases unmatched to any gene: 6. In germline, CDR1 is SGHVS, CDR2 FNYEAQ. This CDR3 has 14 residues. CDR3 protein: CASSFPGGRHTQYF. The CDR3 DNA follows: TGTGCCAGCAGCTTCCCGGGAGGGAGGCATACGCAGTATTTT.